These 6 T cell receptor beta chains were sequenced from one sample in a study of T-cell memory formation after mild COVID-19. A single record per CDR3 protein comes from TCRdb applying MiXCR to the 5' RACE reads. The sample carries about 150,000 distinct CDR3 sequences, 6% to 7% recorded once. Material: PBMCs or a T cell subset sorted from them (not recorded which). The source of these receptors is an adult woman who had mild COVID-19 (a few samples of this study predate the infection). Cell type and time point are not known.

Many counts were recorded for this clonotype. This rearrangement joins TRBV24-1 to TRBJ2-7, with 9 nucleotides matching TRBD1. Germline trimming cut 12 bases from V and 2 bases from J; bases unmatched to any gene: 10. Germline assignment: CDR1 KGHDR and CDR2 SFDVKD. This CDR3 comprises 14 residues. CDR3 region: CAAAGGTGPYEQYF. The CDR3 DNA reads TGTGCCGCCGCCGGAGGGACAGGGCCCTACGAGCAGTACTTC.

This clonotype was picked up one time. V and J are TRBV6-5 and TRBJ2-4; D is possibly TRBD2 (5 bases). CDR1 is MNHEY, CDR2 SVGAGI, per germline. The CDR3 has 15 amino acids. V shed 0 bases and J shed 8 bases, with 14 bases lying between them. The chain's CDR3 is CASSYSGSKADIQYF. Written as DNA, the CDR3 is TGTGCCAGCAGTTACTCGGGCTCTAAAGCGGACATTCAGTACTTC.

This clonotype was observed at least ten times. CDR3 region: CASSHGDTRNYGYTF. DNA of the CDR3: TGTGCCAGCAGCCATGGGGACACCCGTAACTATGGCTACACCTTC. The rearrangement uses TRBV3-1 and TRBJ1-2, with D possibly TRBD1 on 6 matching bases. Germline CDR1 reads LGHDT; CDR2 reads YNNKEL (reference sequence). The CDR3 covers 15 residues. Trimming took 3 bases from V and 1 from J, leaving 12 bases between them.

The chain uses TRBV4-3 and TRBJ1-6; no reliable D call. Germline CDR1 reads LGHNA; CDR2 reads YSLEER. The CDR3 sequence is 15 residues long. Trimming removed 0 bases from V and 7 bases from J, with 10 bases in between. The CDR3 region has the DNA TGCGCCAGCAGCCAAGAGGCAGTGAACAATTCACCCCTCCACTTT. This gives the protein CASSQEAVNNSPLHF.

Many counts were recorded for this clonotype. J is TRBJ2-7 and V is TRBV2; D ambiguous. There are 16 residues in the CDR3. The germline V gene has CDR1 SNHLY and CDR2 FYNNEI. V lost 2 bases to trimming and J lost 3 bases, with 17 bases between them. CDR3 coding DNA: TGTGCCAGCAGTGAAACTTTTCCAGGCGCAAACTACGAGCAGTACTTC. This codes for CASSETFPGANYEQYF.

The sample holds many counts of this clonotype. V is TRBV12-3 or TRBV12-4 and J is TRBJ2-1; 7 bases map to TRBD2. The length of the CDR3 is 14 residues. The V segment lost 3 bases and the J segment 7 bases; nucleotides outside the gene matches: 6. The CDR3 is CASSFGRGSNEQFF. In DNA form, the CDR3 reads TGTGCCAGCAGTTTCGGGCGGGGGAGTAATGAGCAGTTCTTC.